Reported below is one TCR beta chain. CDR3 length: 17 residues. V was cut by 3 bases and J by 2 bases, with 19 bases left in between. Germline-derived CDR1 and CDR2 are KGHSH and LQKENI. This specimen comes from a study of OX40 agonist ivuxolimab in advanced cancers. For the study at large: Patients received ivuxolimab, an intravenous treatment, every 2 weeks at 0.01 to 10 mg/kg. The study reported partial responses in three patients: one hepatocellular carcinoma, two cutaneous melanoma. The eligibility criteria allowed prior anti-PD-1, anti-PD-L1 or anti-CTLA-4 therapy, and around 40% had some.

Produced via immunoSEQ multiplex PCR; TCRdb's table is partial and in-frame only. The sample has about 94,000 clones, around nine tenths seen once. The source material was CD4+ or CD8+ T cells sorted from blood, sampled in a trial of the OX40 agonist ivuxolimab. The sequence derives from an adult with an advanced solid tumor such as melanoma, head and neck, liver or kidney cancer. The V and J genes are TRBV18 and TRBJ1-2; possibly TRBD1 for D (5 bases). The CDR3 sequence is CASSPEGFGGTNYGYTF. CDR3 coding DNA: TGTGCCAGCTCACCGGAAGGTTTTGGGGGAACGAACTATGGCTACACCTTC.